What follows describes a single T cell receptor (beta chain). The sample comes from a study of blood T cell repertoires in COVID-19. Under the authors' procedure: Estimates of nucleated cell counts were drawn from the amplification of reference gene primers. Some clones are missing from TCRdb's copy, which holds only in-frame ones; the method was immunoSEQ multiplex PCR. The V and J calls and clone size come from that table; D and trimming were worked out from the DNA. Among roughly 200,000 clones listed, roughly 80% were seen once. J lost 3 bases, V lost 3 bases, and 11 bases had no gene match. CDR1 and CDR2 from the germline V gene are SQVTM and ANQGSEA. CDR3 size: 15 residues.

The chain has TRBV29-1 and TRBJ2-7; 7 nucleotides agree with TRBD2. Sample: peripheral blood. The sequence came from a woman aged 40-49 years with COVID-19, enrolled during active disease. Written as DNA, the CDR3 is TGCAGCGTTGATGAATGGTTAGCGGGTCGCTACGAGCAGTACTTC. Translating it yields CSVDEWLAGRYEQYF.